The 31 T cell receptor beta chains presented below share a single source sample, sequenced in a study of T cell repertoires in ileal Crohn's disease. The data were produced by immunoSEQ multiplex PCR, yet TCRdb's version contains in-frame clones alone and is incomplete. The sample holds around 2,600 clones; approximately 70% are singletons and the top ten take about 40%. The sample's time point: neoterminal ileum biopsy at postoperative endoscopy, about 6 months after surgery. Sample: ileal tissue. The receptors stem from an adult with Crohn's disease.

The J gene is TRBJ1-1, the V gene TRBV30, with 8 bases aligning to TRBD1. V shed 3 bases, J shed 1 base, and the junction held 1 base outside the gene matches. Germline assignment: CDR1 GTSNPN and CDR2 SVGIG (reference sequence). CDR3 length equals 13 residues. The CDR3: CAWRQGGNTEAFF. In nucleotides, the CDR3 is TGTGCCTGGAGACAGGGGGGGAACACTGAAGCTTTCTTT.

The chain carries TRBV6-4 and TRBJ2-3; no clear D. The CDR3 is 14 residues long. Between the trimmed V and J ends, which lost 6 bases and 2 bases, there was a span of 12 bases. Germline CDR1 MRHNA, CDR2 SNTAGT. This chain's CDR3 is CASSAGDDTDTQYF. CDR3 nucleotide sequence: TGTGCCAGCAGCGCCGGAGACGACACAGATACGCAGTATTTT.

The rearrangement links TRBV9 to TRBJ2-5, with D unclear. V lost 0 bases to trimming and J lost 3 bases, with 9 bases between them. The CDR3 extends over 14 amino acids. Germline V lookup: CDR1 SGDLS, CDR2 YYNGEE. The CDR3 nucleotides read TGTGCCAGCAGCGTAGCCCCTGGCAAAGAGACCCAGTACTTC. Amino acid sequence: CASSVAPGKETQYF.

The rearrangement joins TRBV7-9 to TRBJ1-6; no reliable D call. Germline CDR1 and CDR2: SEHNR and FQNEAQ (reference sequence). Deletions cut 5 bases from V and 10 bases from J, with 15 bases between. This CDR3 contains 14 residues. CDR3 sequence: CASSLNGVYSPLHF. For the CDR3, the DNA is TGTGCCAGCAGCCTAAACGGGGTCTACTCACCCCTCCACTTT.

The chain has TRBV10-3 and TRBJ2-7; the match to TRBD1 covers 8 bases. CDR1 is ENHRY, CDR2 SYGVKD, per germline. The trim removed 6 bases at V and 1 base at J, leaving 5 bases unmatched. The CDR3 has 14 amino acids. This CDR3 is CAIRSGTGSYEQYF. In nucleotides, the CDR3 is TGTGCCATCAGATCCGGGACAGGTTCCTACGAGCAGTACTTC.

The V call is TRBV5-3, the J call TRBJ1-5; possibly TRBD1 for D (5 bases). TRBV5-3 is recorded as an ORF, its role being uncertain. The CDR3 is 15 amino acids. V dropped 0 bases and J dropped 4 bases, with 11 bases sitting between them. The DNA of the CDR3 is TGTGCCAGAAGCTTGGCTTTCAGGGAAAATCAGCCCCAGCATTTT. Translation gives CARSLAFRENQPQHF.

The chain is built from TRBV11-2 and TRBJ1-2; maybe TRBD1 (5 bases). Per the germline V gene, CDR1 is SGHAT and CDR2 is FQNNGV. The CDR3 consists of 17 residues. V was shortened by 7 bases and J by 5 bases, with 26 bases between the two germline ends. The CDR3 protein is CASNLFRAGPNIYGYTF. CDR3 sequence (DNA): TGTGCCAGCAACCTTTTCAGGGCAGGACCAAACATTTATGGCTACACCTTC.

This clone showed up just once. For the CDR3, the DNA is TGTGCCAGTAGTATTAAGGCAGGGGGAGGCAATCAGCCCCAGCATTTT. Its protein is CASSIKAGGGNQPQHF. The rearrangement links TRBV19 to TRBJ1-5; TRBD1 matches at 7 bases. The CDR3 totals 16 residues. The V and J ends lost 3 bases and 2 bases, in that order; junction bases with no gene match: 7. In germline, CDR1 is LNHDA, CDR2 SQIVND (reference sequence).

The chain combines TRBV5-8 with TRBJ2-6; D might be TRBD1 (6 bases). Trimming took 5 bases from V and 0 from J, leaving 12 bases between them. Germline V lookup: CDR1 SGHTS, CDR2 YDEGEE. This CDR3 spans 16 amino acids. As DNA, the CDR3 is TGTGCCAGCAGACAGGGAGCCAGCTCTGGGGCCAACGTCCTGACTTTC. Amino acids: CASRQGASSGANVLTF. Full variable domain (missing parts from reference TRBV5-8 and TRBJ2-6): EAGVTQSPTHLIKTRGQQATLRCSPISGHTSVYWYQQALGLGLQFLLWYDEGEERNRGNFPPRFSGRQFPNYSSELNVNALELEDSALYLCASRQGASSGANVLTFGAGSRLTVL.

V is TRBV28 and J is TRBJ1-1, with D tentatively TRBD1 (5 bases). CDR1 MDHEN and CDR2 SYDVKM come from the germline V gene. Trimming shortened V by 6 bases and J by 5 bases, and 10 bases separated the two germline ends. This CDR3 region has 12 residues. CDR3 DNA sequence: TGTGCCAGCAGCCAGGGTAGGACTGAAGCTTTCTTT. Translated: CASSQGRTEAFF. The full variable domain, completed using reference TRBV28 and TRBJ1-1, is DVKVTQSSRYLVKRTGEKVFLECVQDMDHENMFWYRQDPGLGLRLIYFSYDVKMKEKGDIPEGYSVSREKKERFSLILESASTNQTSMYLCASSQGRTEAFFGQGTRLTVV.

The chain couples TRBV5-6 to TRBJ2-5; 9 bases are a match to TRBD1. There are 14 residues in the CDR3. V gave up 1 base and J gave up 7 bases; unmatched junction bases: 5. Per the germline V gene, CDR1 is SGHDT and CDR2 is YYEEEE. CDR3 sequence (DNA): TGTGCCAGCAGCTTGAGGGACAGGGAGACGACCCAGTACTTC. This codes for CASSLRDRETTQYF.

This clone showed up just a few times. The chain couples TRBV11-3 to TRBJ2-1; tentative D call: TRBD2 (5 bases). Germline V lookup: CDR1 SGHNT, CDR2 YENEEA. This CDR3 has 12 residues. The V end was cut by 5 bases, the J end by 9 bases, with 11 bases between. The CDR3 here is CASSQYGSEQFF. The CDR3 DNA reads TGTGCCAGCAGCCAATATGGGAGTGAGCAGTTCTTC.

In this sample, this clone turned up once. The chain joins TRBV6-1 to TRBJ1-5; the D is unclear. Germline V gene data show CDR1 as MNHNS and CDR2 as SASEGT. Trimming stripped 1 base from V and 4 bases from J, with 11 bases between. The CDR3 spans 15 residues. In DNA, the CDR3 is TGTGCCAGCAGTGAAGGGGCCCCTGGGAATCAGCCCCAGCATTTT. This sequence encodes CASSEGAPGNQPQHF.

J is TRBJ1-5 and V is TRBV23-1; 7 bases align to TRBD1. TRBV23-1 qualifies as an ORF whose function is uncertain. There are 16 residues in the CDR3. V trimming: 0 bases; J trimming: 4 bases; junction bases outside the gene matches: 6. DNA for the CDR3: TGCGCCAGCAGTCAATCGGAGACAGGGCGTAATCAGCCCCAGCATTTT. Its protein is CASSQSETGRNQPQHF.

The chain joins TRBV5-6 to TRBJ2-5; D not resolved. The CDR3 sequence is 13 residues long. V lost 0 bases and J lost 4, with 7 bases in between. Per germline, CDR1 SGHDT and CDR2 YYEEEE. In nucleotides, the CDR3 is TGTGCCAGCAGCTTGGGTAGAGGAGAGACCCAGTACTTC. It encodes CASSLGRGETQYF.

V is TRBV7-9 and J is TRBJ1-1; 8 bases match TRBD1. Germline V lookup: CDR1 SEHNR, CDR2 FQNEAQ (reference sequence). Germline trimming cut 2 bases from V and 1 base from J; bases unmatched to any gene: 0. The CDR3 runs to 14 residues. This CDR3 reads CASSLQGANTEAFF. CDR3 DNA: TGTGCCAGCAGCTTACAGGGGGCGAACACTGAAGCTTTCTTT.

The V call is TRBV28, the J call TRBJ1-5; D may be TRBD1 (5 bases). The ends were cut back, 7 bases at V and 1 base at J, with 14 bases in the middle. Germline CDR1 MDHEN, CDR2 SYDVKM. The CDR3 contains 15 residues. This CDR3 is CASIKWGGSNQPQHF. CDR3 DNA sequence: TGTGCCAGCATCAAATGGGGGGGGAGCAATCAGCCCCAGCATTTT.

V usage is TRBV13 and J usage is TRBJ2-2; possible D gene TRBD1, 5 bases. The germline V gene encodes CDR1 PRHDT and CDR2 FYEKMQ (reference sequence). Trimming pared 3 bases from V and 0 bases from J, leaving 8 bases between. This CDR3 contains 15 residues. The CDR3 reads CASSFARANTGELFF. CDR3 bases: TGTGCCAGCAGCTTTGCCAGGGCGAACACCGGGGAGCTGTTTTTT.

CDR3 nucleotides: TGTGCCAGCAGCTCGACAGGCTCTGGAAACACCATATATTTT. Its translation: CASSSTGSGNTIYF. The chain employs TRBV7-2 and TRBJ1-3, with D possibly matching TRBD1 (6 bases). Trimming took 4 bases from V and 0 from J, leaving 7 bases between them. Per the germline V gene, CDR1 is SGHTA and CDR2 is FQGNSA. CDR3 length: 14 residues.

The chain joins TRBV20-1 to TRBJ2-3; the D gene is possibly TRBD1 (6 bases). Trimming took off 5 bases at V and 4 bases at J, with 7 bases between the two ends. Germline CDR1 reads DFQATT; CDR2 reads SNEGSKA (reference sequence). This CDR3 has 11 residues. The CDR3 reads CSAYRADTQYF. Written as DNA, the CDR3 is TGCAGTGCTTACAGGGCAGATACGCAGTATTTT.

The gene calls are TRBV6-5 and TRBJ2-7; 8 nucleotides match TRBD2. The CDR3 covers 13 residues. The J segment lost 2 bases and the V segment lost 8 bases, leaving 5 bases of the junction unmatched. CDR1 is MNHEY and CDR2 is SVGAGI in the germline V gene. The CDR3 DNA is TGTGCCAGCGGATCGGGACTAGCCTACGAGCAGTACTTC. Translation gives CASGSGLAYEQYF.

CDR3 sequence (DNA): TGTGCCAGCAGCCGGGGGGGGACCCAGTACTTC. It encodes CASSRGGTQYF. The V gene is TRBV5-6, the J gene TRBJ2-5, with 8 bases lining up with TRBD2. The CDR3 has 11 residues. Trimming removed 4 bases from V and 7 bases from J; junction bases left unmatched: 0. Germline CDR1 SGHDT, CDR2 YYEEEE.

This sequence joins TRBV4-3 and TRBJ2-7; 8 bases map to TRBD1. CDR3 length: 15 amino acids. Germline V gene data show CDR1 as LGHNA and CDR2 as YSLEER. V trimming: 4 bases; J trimming: 3 bases; junction bases outside the gene matches: 8. Written as DNA, the CDR3 is TGCGCCAGCAGCCCCCACAGGGGGGAAATCTACGAGCAGTACTTC. Its protein is CASSPHRGEIYEQYF.

The CDR3 sequence: CASKGGPGLVDEQYF. The DNA for the CDR3 is TGTGCCAGCAAGGGGGGACCGGGACTAGTAGACGAGCAGTACTTC. The J gene is TRBJ2-7, the V gene TRBV7-6, with TRBD2 matching 8 bases. CDR1 and CDR2 (germline): SGHVS, FNYEAQ. The CDR3 loop spans 15 amino acids. The V gene end was trimmed by 7 bases and the J gene end by 5 bases; junction bases not matched to a gene: 13.

The rearrangement links TRBV10-1 to TRBJ2-2, with D unclear. Trimming cost V 8 bases and J 5 bases, with 6 bases left between them. Germline loops: CDR1 WNHNN, CDR2 SYGVQD (reference sequence). This CDR3 spans 11 amino acids. The chain's CDR3 is CASPRTGELFF. DNA of the CDR3: TGCGCCAGCCCCCGGACCGGGGAGCTGTTTTTT.

V usage is TRBV4-3 and J usage is TRBJ1-1, with 12 bases aligning to TRBD1. Per germline, CDR1 LGHNA and CDR2 YSLEER. This CDR3 has 16 residues. V was pared by 1 base and J by 7 bases, with 7 bases of the junction left unmatched. CDR3 loop: CASSQAGTGGGGEAFF. CDR3 DNA sequence: TGCGCCAGCAGCCAAGCCGGGACAGGGGGCGGCGGTGAAGCTTTCTTT.

The chain has TRBV7-9 and TRBJ2-3, with D tentatively TRBD2 (5 bases). Between the trimmed V and J ends, which lost 1 base and 3 bases, there was a span of 11 bases. Looked up from germline, CDR1 is SEHNR and CDR2 is FQNEAQ (reference sequence). The CDR3 sequence is 15 residues long. CDR3 in DNA: TGTGCCAGCAGCTTAGAACCAGCGGCGACAGATACGCAGTATTTT. Protein product: CASSLEPAATDTQYF.

This clone is deemed medium-sized. Here the CDR3 DNA reads TGTGCCAGCAGCTTAGAAGCCATAAATGAGCAGTTCTTC. Its protein is CASSLEAINEQFF. The chain combines TRBV7-2 with TRBJ2-1; no firm D call. This CDR3 has 13 residues. Germline V CDR1 and CDR2: SGHTA, FQGNSA. The germline V and J ends were trimmed by 1 base and 7 bases, with 8 bases remaining between them.

This rearrangement joins TRBV6-1 to TRBJ2-3; D is uncertain. This CDR3 comprises 11 residues. Germline V gene lookup returns CDR1 MNHNS and CDR2 SASEGT. V lost 3 bases to trimming and J lost 10 bases, with 8 bases between them. The DNA of the CDR3 is TGTGCCAGCAGTGAGTCGTCTCCGCAGTATTTT. Translation gives CASSESSPQYF.

The chain joins TRBV2 to TRBJ2-7, with D possibly TRBD2 on 5 matching bases. The CDR3 runs to 12 residues. Germline V gene data show CDR1 as SNHLY and CDR2 as FYNNEI. V lost 4 bases to trimming and J lost 3 bases, with 7 bases between them. The CDR3, as DNA: TGTGCCAGCAGTGTTGAGGGCTACGAGCAGTACTTC. It encodes CASSVEGYEQYF.

By frequency in the sample, this clone is hyperexpanded. The J gene is TRBJ1-4, the V gene TRBV7-6, with a tentative D call TRBD1 (5 bases). V was shortened by 1 base and J by 8 bases, with 14 bases between the two germline ends. Germline loops: CDR1 SGHVS, CDR2 FNYEAQ. This CDR3 has 15 residues. CDR3 DNA sequence: TGTGCCAGCAGCTTAGAGGTCGGCAGGGCGGAAAAACTGTTTTTT. Translating it yields CASSLEVGRAEKLFF.